Below, 10 T cell receptor beta chains from the same sample are listed, as sequenced in a study of a mutant IDH1 vaccine in newly diagnosed glioma. No antigen has been assigned to these receptors. Time point meaning: week 47, end of study. Doses comprised 300 ug of mutant IDH1 20-mer peptide each, plus topical imiquimod. Libraries were prepared by immunoSEQ multiplex PCR; TCRdb keeps only in-frame clonotypes and omits some of them. The sample has about 94,000 clones, 85% to 90% seen once. Sequenced material: PBMCs, taken from a glioma patient whose treatment included an IDH1 peptide vaccine. These receptors originate from a woman aged 45-65 years with glioma.

V gene TRBV2 combines with J gene TRBJ2-3; 10 bases agree with TRBD2. This CDR3 is 15 amino acids long. With V trimmed by 4 bases and J by 5 bases, 6 bases remained unmatched. Germline-derived CDR1 and CDR2 are SNHLY and FYNNEI. In DNA, the CDR3 is TGTGCCAGCAGTGCAGCGCTAGCGGGAGAAGATACGCAGTATTTT. Translated, it gives CASSAALAGEDTQYF.

This chain uses TRBV28 with TRBJ2-1; D remains ambiguous. CDR1 and CDR2 from the germline V gene are MDHEN and SYDVKM. The length of the CDR3 is 14 residues. V lost 8 bases and J lost 3, with 14 bases in between. CDR3 DNA: TGTGCCAGCGCAGACTCGGCCTACTACAATGAGCAGTTCTTC. It yields the protein CASADSAYYNEQFF.

The chain couples TRBV19 to TRBJ1-4, with 9 bases aligning to TRBD1. Trimming removed 3 bases from V and 6 bases from J; junction bases left unmatched: 5. Germline V gene data show CDR1 as LNHDA and CDR2 as SQIVND (reference sequence). This CDR3 comprises 15 residues. CDR3 nucleotides: TGTGCCAGTAGTATCACCGGGACAGGGCATGAAAAACTGTTTTTT. It translates to CASSITGTGHEKLFF.

CDR3: CASSLIRGRTGELFF. For the CDR3, the DNA is TGCGCCAGCAGCTTGATAAGGGGGCGGACCGGGGAGCTGTTTTTT. The chain has TRBV5-1 and TRBJ2-2; 7 bases are a match to TRBD1. Germline V lookup: CDR1 SGHRS, CDR2 YFSETQ. V trimming: 1 base; J trimming: 5 bases; junction bases outside the gene matches: 5. This CDR3 spans 15 amino acids.

This clone was observed once. The rearrangement joins TRBV10-3 to TRBJ2-7; a possible D gene is TRBD1 (5 bases). Trimming took 2 bases from V and 4 from J, leaving 18 bases between them. The CDR3 loop spans 16 amino acids. CDR1 ENHRY and CDR2 SYGVKD come from the germline V gene. For the CDR3, the DNA is TGTGCCATCAGTGAGCGAAACAGGAAGGCCCAGTACGAGCAGTACTTC. It translates to CAISERNRKAQYEQYF.

The chain uses TRBV6-1 and TRBJ1-5; tentative D call: TRBD1 (5 bases). The V end was cut by 7 bases, the J end by 5 bases, with 12 bases between. Germline V gene data show CDR1 as MNHNS and CDR2 as SASEGT. The CDR3 totals 13 residues. CDR3 nucleotide sequence: TGTGCCAGCATCTCCTGGGGGGATCAGCCCCAGCATTTT. It yields the protein CASISWGDQPQHF.

The chain carries TRBV5-1 and TRBJ1-1, with 10 bases that match TRBD1. The J segment lost 4 bases and the V segment lost 6 bases, leaving 6 bases of the junction unmatched. The CDR3 is 14 amino acids. CDR1 and CDR2 from the germline V gene are SGHRS and YFSETQ. The CDR3 sequence: CASTTGGASTEAFF. DNA for the CDR3: TGCGCCAGCACGACAGGGGGCGCGAGCACTGAAGCTTTCTTT. Filled out from reference TRBV5-1 and TRBJ1-1, the complete variable domain reads KAGVTQTPRYLIKTRGQQVTLSCSPISGHRSVSWYQQTPGQGLQFLFEYFSETQRNKGNFPGRFSGRQFSNSRSEMNVSTLELGDSALYLCASTTGGASTEAFFGQGTRLTVV.

V usage is TRBV21-1 and J usage is TRBJ1-2. TRBV21-1 is a recognized pseudogene. The CDR3 consists of 13 residues. The CDR3 sequence: CASSPWGSDGYTF. Written as DNA, the CDR3 is TGTGCCAGCAGCCCATGGGGGAGCGATGGCTACACCTTC.

The chain combines TRBV18 with TRBJ2-1; D remains ambiguous. V shed 0 bases and J shed 7 bases, with 10 bases lying between them. The CDR3 totals 14 residues. Per germline, CDR1 KGHSH and CDR2 LQKENI. CDR3 sequence: CASSPPSQWNEQFF. The CDR3 coding sequence is TGTGCCAGCTCACCACCGAGCCAATGGAATGAGCAGTTCTTC.

The chain links TRBV5-1 to TRBJ2-5; D ambiguous. V was trimmed by 4 bases and J by 1 base, leaving 8 bases between them. The CDR3 totals 13 residues. CDR1 and CDR2 (germline): SGHRS, YFSETQ. The CDR3 DNA follows: TGCGCCAGCAGCAGCAACCTCCAAGAGACCCAGTACTTC. Its translation: CASSSNLQETQYF.